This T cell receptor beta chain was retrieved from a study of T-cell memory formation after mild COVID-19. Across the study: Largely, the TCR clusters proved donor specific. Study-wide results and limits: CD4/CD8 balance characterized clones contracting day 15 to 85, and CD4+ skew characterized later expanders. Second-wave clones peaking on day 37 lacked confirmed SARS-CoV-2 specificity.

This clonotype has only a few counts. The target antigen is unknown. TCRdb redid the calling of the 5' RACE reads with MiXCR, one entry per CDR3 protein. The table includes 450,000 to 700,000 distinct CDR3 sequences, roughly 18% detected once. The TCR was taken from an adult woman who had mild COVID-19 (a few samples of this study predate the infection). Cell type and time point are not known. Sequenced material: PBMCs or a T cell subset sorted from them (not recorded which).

In DNA form, the CDR3 reads TGCAGCTCCGGAGGGACATCCAGGGACAATGAGCAGTTCTTC. It translates to CSSGGTSRDNEQFF. J is TRBJ2-1 and V is TRBV29-1; D is possibly TRBD1 or TRBD2 (6 bases each). Germline lookup yields CDR1 SQVTM and CDR2 ANQGSEA. The V and J ends lost 8 bases and 5 bases respectively, with 19 bases between them. This CDR3 is 14 amino acids long.